Below are 21 T cell receptor beta chains sequenced from a single sample in a study of T cell repertoires in cytomegalovirus infection. Each CDR3 protein gets one entry after TCRdb re-called the reads with MiXCR. The data contain 600,000 to 800,000 distinct CDR3 sequences, roughly 24% of them singletons. Sequencing input: CD8+ T cells from PBMCs. The receptor source for this set is a human donor in good health (CMV status not recorded). Some clones in this sample may be carry-over from other donors' samples.

This clonotype was detected ten times or more. This chain links TRBV7-2 with TRBJ2-2, with 11 bases that match TRBD2. Per the germline V gene, CDR1 is SGHTA and CDR2 is FQGNSA. The V gene end was trimmed by 5 bases and the J gene end by 1 base; junction bases not matched to a gene: 12. The CDR3 runs 19 residues. The CDR3 sequence: CASSPNPPGTSGNTGELFF. The CDR3 bases are TGTGCCAGCAGCCCAAACCCCCCCGGGACTAGCGGGAACACCGGGGAGCTGTTTTTT.

V usage is TRBV6-2 or TRBV6-3 and J usage is TRBJ1-2; D gene ambiguous. V lost 2 bases and J 8 bases, leaving 6 bases between the germline ends. This CDR3 comprises 11 residues. Germline assignment: CDR1 MNHEY and CDR2 SVGEGT. The chain's CDR3 is CASSYLLGYTF. CDR3 bases: TGTGCCAGCAGTTACCTCTTGGGCTACACCTTC.

This chain connects TRBV20-1 to TRBJ1-2, with 7 positions matching TRBD1. This CDR3 has 15 residues. Per germline, CDR1 DFQATT and CDR2 SNEGSKA (reference sequence). V lost 3 bases, J lost 4 bases, and 11 bases stayed unmatched. This chain's CDR3 is CSARNPRDSSYGYTF. In DNA, the CDR3 is TGCAGTGCTAGGAATCCCCGGGACAGCAGCTATGGCTACACCTTC.

In its sample, this clonotype was seen many times. The chain links TRBV7-6 to TRBJ1-1; D is perhaps TRBD1 (5 bases). Trimming shortened V by 9 bases and J by 1 base, and 9 bases separated the two germline ends. This CDR3 is built from 12 residues. Per germline, CDR1 SGHVS and CDR2 FNYEAQ. CDR3 coding DNA: TGTGCCAGAATGGGGGAGAACACTGAAGCTTTCTTT. It yields the protein CARMGENTEAFF.

This clonotype came up a few times. The CDR3 DNA is TGTGCCAGCAGTTCCCCCTTACTAGCGGGGGGGCCAGATACGCAGTATTTT. Protein product: CASSSPLLAGGPDTQYF. This chain connects TRBV27 to TRBJ2-3; 13 nucleotides match TRBD2. Germline V gene data show CDR1 as MNHEY and CDR2 as SMNVEV (reference sequence). The V gene end was trimmed by 4 bases and the J gene end by 4 bases; junction bases not matched to a gene: 8. CDR3 size: 17 residues.

Many counts were recorded for this clonotype. The chain uses TRBV7-9 and TRBJ1-4; a possible D gene is TRBD1 (6 bases). The CDR3 has 16 amino acids. V was trimmed by 5 bases and J by 0 bases, leaving 13 bases between them. Germline assignment: CDR1 SEHNR and CDR2 FQNEAQ (reference sequence). The CDR3 region has the DNA TGTGCCAGCAGCACGAACAGGGATGCAACTAATGAAAAACTGTTTTTT. Translating gives CASSTNRDATNEKLFF.

This chain joins TRBV24-1 and TRBJ1-6; D not certain. CDR1 is KGHDR, CDR2 SFDVKD, per germline. Trimming left V 4 bases short and J 7 bases short, with 7 bases between. This CDR3 comprises 13 residues. The DNA of the CDR3 is TGTGCCACCAGTGAGTCGAGGAATTCACCCCTCCACTTT. Residues: CATSESRNSPLHF.

A few counts support this clonotype. The rearrangement joins TRBV19 to TRBJ2-7, with D possibly TRBD1 on 6 matching bases. Germline values: CDR1 LNHDA, CDR2 SQIVND (reference sequence). The CDR3 covers 14 residues. V was cut by 3 bases and J by 6 bases, with 15 bases left in between. This CDR3 reads CASSIGGQTREQYF. In DNA, the CDR3 is TGTGCCAGTAGTATTGGTGGACAGACCCGCGAGCAGTACTTC. Combining the CDR3 with reference TRBV19 and TRBJ2-7 gives the whole variable domain DGGITQSPKYLFRKEGQNVTLSCEQNLNHDAMYWYRQDPGQGLRLIYYSQIVNDFQKGDIAEGYSVSREKKESFPLTVTSAQKNPTAFYLCASSIGGQTREQYFGPGTRLTVT.

This clonotype was counted only a few times. The gene calls are TRBV24-1 and TRBJ2-1, with a tentative D call TRBD2 (5 bases). The ends were cut back, 1 base at V and 0 bases at J, with 6 bases in the middle. The CDR3 is 15 residues long. CDR1 is KGHDR and CDR2 is SFDVKD in the germline V gene. The CDR3 coding sequence is TGTGCCACCAGTGATTTTCGGGGCTCCTACAATGAGCAGTTCTTC. Encoded protein: CATSDFRGSYNEQFF.

Ten or more counts support this clonotype. This chain connects TRBV7-9 to TRBJ1-1; D unresolved. The CDR3 consists of 11 residues. Trimming pared 10 bases from V and 0 bases from J, leaving 6 bases between. Germline values: CDR1 SEHNR, CDR2 FQNEAQ (reference sequence). CDR3 sequence: CAIVMNTEAFF. The DNA of the CDR3 is TGTGCCATAGTTATGAACACTGAAGCTTTCTTT.

The DNA for the CDR3 is TGTGCCAGTAGCCCTGCGGGGGGCTCCTACGAGCAGTACGTC. Translation gives CASSPAGGSYEQYV. V gene TRBV19 combines with J gene TRBJ2-7; 8 bases are a match to TRBD2. Germline CDR1 is LNHDA and CDR2 is SQIVND (reference sequence). Germline trimming cut 6 bases from V and 0 bases from J; bases unmatched to any gene: 4. The CDR3 runs to 14 residues.

V is TRBV7-3 and J is TRBJ2-1, with D possibly matching TRBD2 (5 bases). The CDR3 runs to 15 residues. The germline CDR1 and CDR2 sequences are SGHTA and FQGTGA. The germline V and J ends were trimmed by 5 bases and 4 bases, with 15 bases remaining between them. This chain's CDR3 is CASSAREGLYNEQFF. The CDR3 coding sequence is TGTGCCAGCAGCGCCCGGGAAGGCCTTTACAATGAGCAGTTCTTC.

This clonotype was observed a handful of times. The V and J genes are TRBV12-5 and TRBJ1-1; D not certain. Trimming shortened V by 8 bases and J by 3 bases, and 13 bases separated the two germline ends. Germline CDR1 LGHNT, CDR2 FRNRAP. The CDR3 has 13 amino acids. In nucleotides, the CDR3 is TGTGCTAGTACGGACGGTACCCACACTGAAGCTTTCTTT. Its translation: CASTDGTHTEAFF.

This chain joins TRBV6-5 and TRBJ2-6; D is possibly TRBD2 (6 bases). V was shortened by 0 bases and J by 2 bases, with 17 bases between the two germline ends. The CDR3 loop spans 19 amino acids. The germline V gene encodes CDR1 MNHEY and CDR2 SVGAGI. The chain's CDR3 is CASSYSSLGRGAGANVLTF. CDR3 in DNA: TGTGCCAGCAGTTACTCGAGTCTGGGGCGGGGAGCTGGGGCCAACGTCCTGACTTTC.

The rearrangement uses TRBV6-2 or TRBV6-3 and TRBJ2-7; TRBD2 might be the D (5 bases). This CDR3 spans 14 amino acids. CDR1 MNHEY and CDR2 SVGEGT come from the germline V gene. V dropped 2 bases and J dropped 2 bases, with 10 bases sitting between them. CDR3 sequence reads: CASSYPGSTYEQYV. The CDR3 DNA sequence: TGTGCCAGCAGTTACCCGGGGAGCACCTACGAGCAGTACGTC.

This clonotype has ten or more counts. The rearrangement joins TRBV7-8 to TRBJ2-2; unclear D gene. Germline V gives CDR1 SGHVS, CDR2 FQNEAQ. The CDR3 contains 14 residues. V shed 1 base and J shed 2 bases, with 5 bases lying between them. CDR3 nucleotide sequence: TGTGCCAGCAGCTTAGATTTCAACACCGGGGAGCTGTTTTTT. Encoded protein: CASSLDFNTGELFF.

This clonotype was detected a few times. CDR3: CASSPPGGGGGNEQFF. The DNA of the CDR3 is TGTGCCAGCAGCCCCCCAGGAGGCGGGGGAGGGAATGAGCAGTTCTTC. The chain uses TRBV3-1 and TRBJ2-1, with 7 bases lining up with TRBD2. The CDR3 totals 16 residues. Germline-derived CDR1 and CDR2 are LGHDT and YNNKEL (reference sequence). V was clipped by 4 bases and J by 7 bases; unmatched bases: 13.

A note on this clonotype: This could be a read error, since a much larger clone is one nucleotide away. V gene TRBV12-3 or TRBV12-4 combines with J gene TRBJ1-2, with 7 bases that match TRBD1. The CDR3 sequence is 14 residues long. This CDR3 is CVSSLAPRGDGYTF. The CDR3 DNA reads TGTGTCAGCAGTTTAGCGCCCAGGGGGGATGGCTACACCTTC.

This clonotype was counted only a few times. This chain connects TRBV7-9 to TRBJ2-1; TRBD1 might be the D (5 bases). Deletions cut 4 bases from V and 10 bases from J, with 14 bases between. Germline CDR1 and CDR2: SEHNR and FQNEAQ (reference sequence). The CDR3 spans 13 residues. The DNA for the CDR3 is TGTGCCAGCAGCTACTTCAGGGATGGGGAGCAGTTCTTC. Translation: CASSYFRDGEQFF.

The chain carries TRBV6-5 and TRBJ1-2; D is uncertain. V lost 0 bases to trimming and J lost 8 bases, with 16 bases between them. This CDR3 is built from 15 residues. Per the germline V gene, CDR1 is MNHEY and CDR2 is SVGAGI. The CDR3 nucleotides read TGTGCCAGCAGTTACTCCGGGCCCCCTACGGGAGGCTACACCTTC. Translated: CASSYSGPPTGGYTF.

V gene TRBV29-1 combines with J gene TRBJ1-4; 10 bases are a match to TRBD1. V gave up 6 bases and J gave up 2 bases; unmatched junction bases: 6. Germline V CDR1 and CDR2: SQVTM, ANQGSEA. The CDR3 is 15 amino acids. CDR3 in amino acids: CSVQGTGATNEKLFF. CDR3 nucleotide sequence: TGCAGCGTCCAAGGGACAGGGGCGACTAATGAAAAACTGTTTTTT.